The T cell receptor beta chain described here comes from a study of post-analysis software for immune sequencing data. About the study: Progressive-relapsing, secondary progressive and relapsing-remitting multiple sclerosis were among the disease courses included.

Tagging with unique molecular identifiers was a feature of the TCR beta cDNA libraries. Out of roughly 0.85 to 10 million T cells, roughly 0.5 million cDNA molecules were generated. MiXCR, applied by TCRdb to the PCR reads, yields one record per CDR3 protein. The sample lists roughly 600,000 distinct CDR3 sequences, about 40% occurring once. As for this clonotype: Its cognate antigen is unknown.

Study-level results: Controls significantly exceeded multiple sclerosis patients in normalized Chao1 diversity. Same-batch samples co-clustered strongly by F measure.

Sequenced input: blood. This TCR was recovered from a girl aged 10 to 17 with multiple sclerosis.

Written as DNA, the CDR3 is TGCAGTGCTAGTACTAGCGGGGTCAATGAGCAGTTCTTC. The encoded protein is CSASTSGVNEQFF. This sequence joins TRBV20-1 and TRBJ2-1, with 10 bases that match TRBD2. This CDR3 has 13 residues. Germline values: CDR1 DFQATT, CDR2 SNEGSKA (reference sequence). V lost 3 bases to trimming and J lost 6 bases; unmatched junction nucleotides: 2.